Listed here are 32 T cell receptor beta chains from one sample, sequenced in a study of cytomegalovirus exposure and HLA in healthy donors. Researchers ran the PCR with 60 Vbeta and 13 Jbeta primers. The data were produced by immunoSEQ multiplex PCR, yet TCRdb's version contains in-frame clones alone and is incomplete. The table shows over 150,000 clones, with roughly four fifths occurring only once. Sequencing used PBMCs. The receptors here all came from a man aged 60 to 75 in good health and CMV-seronegative.

This clone has a single count. The chain's CDR3 is CASSTRTGDTGELFF. The CDR3 DNA is TGTGCCAGCAGTACCCGGACAGGGGACACCGGGGAGCTGTTTTTT. The chain couples TRBV28 to TRBJ2-2; 9 nucleotides align to TRBD1. This CDR3 has 15 residues. Losses at the gene ends were 5 bases for V and 3 bases for J; bases not matched to a gene: 4. Germline CDR1 is MDHEN and CDR2 is SYDVKM.

This clone is medium-sized (0.01 to 0.1%) in the sample. The chain is built from TRBV7-2 and TRBJ2-7, with TRBD2 matching 7 bases. J was trimmed by 0 bases and V by 7 bases; bases with no gene match: 6. The CDR3 has 14 residues. CDR1 SGHTA and CDR2 FQGNSA come from the germline V gene. The CDR3 reads CASKASGHSYEQYF. The DNA for the CDR3 is TGTGCCAGCAAGGCTAGCGGACACTCCTACGAGCAGTACTTC.

The rearrangement uses TRBV4-1 and TRBJ1-5; D perhaps matches TRBD1 (6 bases). The CDR3 is made up of 17 amino acids. CDR1 and CDR2 (germline): MGHRA, YSYEKL. Trimming took off 3 bases at V and 3 bases at J, with 18 bases between the two ends. The CDR3 here is CASSQGVGQKVNQPQHF. CDR3 nucleotide sequence: TGCGCCAGCAGCCAGGGGGTCGGACAGAAAGTCAATCAGCCCCAGCATTTT.

This clone was detected a few times. The chain combines TRBV5-4 with TRBJ1-5; tentative D call: TRBD1 (6 bases). The CDR3 loop spans 13 amino acids. The germline CDR1 and CDR2 sequences are SGHNT and YYREEE (reference sequence). The V gene lost 0 bases and the J gene lost 7 bases, with 8 bases spanning the gap. CDR3: CASSLAGEQPQHF. CDR3 nucleotides: TGTGCCAGCAGCTTGGCAGGGGAACAGCCCCAGCATTTT.

This clone has more than one count but fewer than ten. V is TRBV30 and J is TRBJ1-2; D ambiguous. The CDR3 is 13 amino acids. Per germline, CDR1 GTSNPN and CDR2 SVGIG (reference sequence). V lost 5 bases to trimming and J lost 0 bases, with 10 bases between them. The CDR3 region is CAWFGGTNYGYTF. The CDR3 bases are TGTGCCTGGTTCGGCGGAACTAACTATGGCTACACCTTC.

The chain is built from TRBV5-6 and TRBJ2-5; no firm D call. V was trimmed by 0 bases and J by 4 bases, leaving 13 bases between them. This CDR3 spans 15 amino acids. Germline V gene sequence: CDR1 SGHDT, CDR2 YYEEEE. The CDR3 nucleotides are TGTGCCAGCAGCTTGGTTGGCGTGACTCGAGAGACCCAGTACTTC. Translating it yields CASSLVGVTRETQYF.

The chain couples TRBV7-2 to TRBJ1-1; D unclear. Germline loops: CDR1 SGHTA, CDR2 FQGNSA. The CDR3 length is 13 residues. V shed 1 base and J shed 3 bases, with 6 bases lying between them. The CDR3 region is CASSLVDYTEAFF. The CDR3 DNA reads as TGTGCCAGCAGCTTAGTAGACTACACTGAAGCTTTCTTT.

This chain connects TRBV7-3 to TRBJ1-6, with D perhaps TRBD1 (5 bases). The CDR3 is made up of 17 amino acids. The V end lost 2 bases, the J end lost 0 bases, and 11 bases lay between the germline ends. The germline CDR1 and CDR2 sequences are SGHTA and FQGTGA. CDR3 protein: CASSLQGSSSYNSPLHF. The CDR3 DNA reads as TGTGCCAGCAGCTTACAGGGCAGTAGCTCCTATAATTCACCCCTCCACTTT. Variable domain in full (rest from reference TRBV7-3 and TRBJ1-6): GAGVSQTPSNKVTEKGKYVELRCDPISGHTALYWYRQSLGQGPEFLIYFQGTGAADDSGLPNDRFFAVRPEGSVSTLKIQRTERGDSAVYLCASSLQGSSSYNSPLHFGNGTRLTVT.

V is TRBV11-2 and J is TRBJ1-5, with a weak D call TRBD1 (5 bases). Germline V gives CDR1 SGHAT, CDR2 FQNNGV. Trimming left V 5 bases short and J 5 bases short, with 13 bases between. CDR3 length: 14 amino acids. CDR3 amino acids: CASSRDRADQPQHF. DNA for the CDR3: TGTGCCAGCAGCCGAGACAGAGCAGATCAGCCCCAGCATTTT.

This clone showed up just once. The rearrangement links TRBV7-2 to TRBJ2-3; the match to TRBD2 covers 14 bases. This CDR3 spans 18 amino acids. Germline V CDR1 and CDR2: SGHTA, FQGNSA. V trimming: 5 bases; J trimming: 3 bases; junction bases outside the gene matches: 10. Here the CDR3 reads CASSSQRLAGGLTDTQYF. The CDR3 coding sequence is TGTGCCAGCAGCAGCCAAAGACTAGCGGGAGGGTTAACAGATACGCAGTATTTT.

The CDR3 loop reads CASSPEGVGTEAFF. The CDR3 bases are TGTGCCAGCAGCCCCGAGGGGGTTGGGACTGAAGCTTTCTTT. The chain uses TRBV5-6 and TRBJ1-1; weak D call: TRBD1 (6 bases). The V gene lost 4 bases and the J gene lost 5 bases, with 15 bases spanning the gap. There are 14 residues in the CDR3. The germline V gene has CDR1 SGHDT and CDR2 YYEEEE.

Here the CDR3 reads CASSPREMNTEAFF. The CDR3 region has the DNA TGTGCCAGCTCACCAAGGGAGATGAACACTGAAGCTTTCTTT. The rearrangement links TRBV18 to TRBJ1-1; D not certain. The V end was cut by 2 bases, the J end by 0 bases, with 7 bases between. This CDR3 has 14 residues. Germline V gene sequence: CDR1 KGHSH, CDR2 LQKENI.

This clone was detected once. The chain carries TRBV11-2 and TRBJ2-5, with 9 bases identical to TRBD2. J lost 5 bases, V lost 5 bases, and 15 bases had no gene match. Germline CDR1 reads SGHAT; CDR2 reads FQNNGV. CDR3 length: 17 amino acids. The CDR3 nucleotides read TGTGCCAGCAGCCCAGGGGCCTTAGCGGGAGTAGGGGAGACCCAGTACTTC. This gives the protein CASSPGALAGVGETQYF. Complete variable domain (other parts from reference TRBV11-2 and TRBJ2-5): EAGVAQSPRYKIIEKRQSVAFWCNPISGHATLYWYQQILGQGPKLLIQFQNNGVVDDSQLPKDRFSAERLKGVDSTLKIQPAKLEDSAVYLCASSPGALAGVGETQYFGPGTRLLVL.

This clone has just one count. The chain carries TRBV5-4 and TRBJ2-5; a weak D match, TRBD2 (6 bases). Germline assignment: CDR1 SGHNT and CDR2 YYREEE (reference sequence). V gave up 4 bases and J gave up 2 bases, with 15 bases separating them. The CDR3 extends over 15 amino acids. This CDR3 reads CASSGGTTGQETQYF. The CDR3 region has the DNA TGTGCCAGCAGCGGGGGGACCACCGGACAAGAGACCCAGTACTTC.

The chain couples TRBV7-9 to TRBJ1-6; TRBD1 aligns across 7 bases. Unmatched junction bases numbered 9, after V lost 5 bases and J lost 5 bases. Per germline, CDR1 SEHNR and CDR2 FQNEAQ (reference sequence). The CDR3 runs to 16 residues. CDR3 in amino acids: CASSNRDSADNSPLHF. The CDR3 DNA sequence: TGTGCCAGCAGCAACCGGGACAGTGCGGATAATTCACCCCTCCACTTT.

This chain joins TRBV19 and TRBJ2-5, with 15 bases fitting TRBD2. The CDR3 is made up of 17 amino acids. With 6 bases clipped from V and 5 bases from J, the junction kept 10 bases outside the gene matches. Germline CDR1 and CDR2: LNHDA and SQIVND (reference sequence). In DNA, the CDR3 is TGTGCCAGTAGGGGGACGGGACTAGCGGGAGGCGTGGAGACCCAGTACTTC. Protein product: CASRGTGLAGGVETQYF.

The chain joins TRBV7-8 to TRBJ1-5; maybe TRBD1 (5 bases). The CDR3 loop spans 16 amino acids. Trimming left V 2 bases short and J 3 bases short, with 14 bases between. Germline assignment: CDR1 SGHVS and CDR2 FQNEAQ. CDR3 bases: TGTGCCAGCAGCTTATTCCCAGGGTACCTCAATCAGCCCCAGCATTTT. This encodes CASSLFPGYLNQPQHF.

This chain uses TRBV5-4 with TRBJ2-5; the D is unclear. Between the trimmed V and J ends, which lost 0 bases and 1 base, there was a span of 7 bases. CDR1 is SGHNT and CDR2 is YYREEE in the germline V gene (reference sequence). CDR3 length: 14 amino acids. The CDR3 here is CASSLVGSQETQYF. CDR3 DNA sequence: TGTGCCAGCAGCTTGGTGGGCAGCCAAGAGACCCAGTACTTC.

The V and J genes are TRBV29-1 and TRBJ1-4; TRBD1 is a possible D gene (5 bases). There are 13 residues in the CDR3. V was clipped by 7 bases and J by 0 bases, with 9 bases between them. The germline V gene has CDR1 SQVTM and CDR2 ANQGSEA. CDR3 region: CSARGPTNEKLFF. The CDR3 DNA follows: TGCAGCGCAAGGGGCCCAACTAATGAAAAACTGTTTTTT.

This chain uses TRBV10-1 with TRBJ2-3, with TRBD2 matching over 15 bases. CDR1 and CDR2 (germline): WNHNN, SYGVQD (reference sequence). J gave up 8 bases and V 4 bases, and 13 bases lay outside the gene matches. The CDR3 is made up of 18 amino acids. CDR3 nucleotide sequence: TGCGCCAGCAGTGTTAGGACTAGCGGGAGGGTGGCCCCACGTACGCAGTATTTT. Amino acids: CASSVRTSGRVAPRTQYF.

The chain joins TRBV5-6 to TRBJ2-3, with 7 bases that match TRBD2. V shed 1 base and J 6 bases; nucleotides not matched to a gene: 8. The CDR3 extends over 15 amino acids. Germline V gives CDR1 SGHDT, CDR2 YYEEEE. Here the CDR3 DNA reads TGTGCCAGCAGCTTGAGAGCGGGGTCTGTTGATACGCAGTATTTT. Amino acid sequence: CASSLRAGSVDTQYF.

The V gene is TRBV5-1, the J gene TRBJ2-5; TRBD2 is a possible D gene (6 bases). V was pared by 4 bases and J by 11 bases, with 27 bases between. The V gene's germline CDR1 is SGHRS and CDR2 YFSETQ. This CDR3 is built from 16 residues. CDR3 amino acids: CASSQIELGGTFRQYF. The DNA of the CDR3 is TGCGCCAGCAGCCAGATAGAGTTGGGGGGAACCTTTAGGCAGTACTTC.

The chain uses TRBV7-2 and TRBJ2-7; 10 bases fit TRBD1. The CDR3 contains 13 residues. Trimming cost V 5 bases and J 6 bases; bases outside gene matches: 4. The germline V gene encodes CDR1 SGHTA and CDR2 FQGNSA. In nucleotides, the CDR3 is TGTGCCAGCAGCGAAGGACAGGGGGGCGAGCAGTACTTC. Translation gives CASSEGQGGEQYF.

This chain joins TRBV11-3 and TRBJ1-4, with D possibly matching TRBD1 (6 bases). The germline V gene has CDR1 SGHNT and CDR2 YENEEA. V shed 6 bases and J shed 0 bases, with 26 bases lying between them. The CDR3 sequence is 20 residues long. The CDR3 nucleotides are TGTGCCAGCAGACCCCCTCGGGGACAACGGTTCCCCACAACTAATGAAAAACTGTTTTTT. This gives the protein CASRPPRGQRFPTTNEKLFF.

The chain has TRBV5-1 and TRBJ2-7; the match to TRBD2 covers 11 bases. V shed 3 bases, J shed 3 bases, and the junction held 5 bases outside the gene matches. The V gene's germline CDR1 is SGHRS and CDR2 YFSETQ. This CDR3 is built from 15 residues. The CDR3 DNA reads as TGCGCCAGCAGCTCGACTAGCGGGGAGAACTACGAGCAGTACTTC. It codes for CASSSTSGENYEQYF.

The V and J genes are TRBV19 and TRBJ1-2, with D possibly TRBD1 on 5 matching bases. V was shortened by 4 bases and J by 8 bases, with 14 bases between the two germline ends. The length of the CDR3 is 13 residues. Germline CDR1 and CDR2: LNHDA and SQIVND (reference sequence). The CDR3 coding sequence is TGTGCCAGTAGTAACGGGGGTCTTGGCGGCTACACCTTC. Translating gives CASSNGGLGGYTF.

The V and J genes are TRBV7-2 and TRBJ2-4; TRBD2 agrees at 9 bases. The CDR3 is 17 amino acids. From germline, CDR1 is SGHTA and CDR2 FQGNSA. Germline trimming cut 1 base from V and 4 bases from J; bases unmatched to any gene: 8. CDR3 in amino acids: CASSLDSLAGTKNIQYF. The CDR3 bases are TGTGCCAGCAGCTTAGATTCTCTAGCGGGAACAAAAAACATTCAGTACTTC.

The rearrangement uses TRBV7-2 and TRBJ1-2, with TRBD1 matching 8 bases. The length of the CDR3 is 15 residues. V was pared by 1 base and J by 10 bases, with 11 bases of the junction left unmatched. Germline CDR1 is SGHTA and CDR2 is FQGNSA. In nucleotides, the CDR3 is TGTGCCAGCAGCTTAGGTCCCGACAGGGGCACGCACTACACCTTC. Amino acid sequence: CASSLGPDRGTHYTF.

This rearrangement joins TRBV4-2 to TRBJ1-2; 9 nucleotides agree with TRBD1. This CDR3 region has 15 residues. Germline CDR1 and CDR2: LGHNA and YNFKEQ. V shed 3 bases and J 8 bases; nucleotides not matched to a gene: 10. Here the CDR3 reads CASSQDEQGAGGYTF. For the CDR3, the DNA is TGTGCCAGCAGCCAGGACGAACAGGGGGCTGGCGGCTACACCTTC.

This chain uses TRBV9 with TRBJ2-2; tentatively, D is TRBD1 (6 bases). The germline gives CDR1 SGDLS, CDR2 YYNGEE. V lost 6 bases and J lost 2, with 17 bases in between. The length of the CDR3 is 16 residues. The chain's CDR3 is CASTNRAETNTGELFF. DNA for the CDR3: TGTGCCAGCACCAACAGGGCGGAGACCAACACCGGGGAGCTGTTTTTT.

This chain links TRBV28 with TRBJ1-1; 8 bases are a match to TRBD1. CDR1 and CDR2 from the germline V gene are MDHEN and SYDVKM. CDR3 length: 15 amino acids. V gave up 7 bases and J gave up 4 bases; unmatched junction bases: 11. CDR3 residues: CASIHPGGAGTEAFF. The CDR3 coding sequence is TGTGCCAGCATTCATCCAGGGGGCGCGGGCACTGAAGCTTTCTTT.

The J gene is TRBJ2-5, the V gene TRBV28; no clear D. The CDR3 sequence is 14 residues long. Germline CDR1 is MDHEN and CDR2 is SYDVKM. Trimming pared 6 bases from V and 0 bases from J, leaving 11 bases between. CDR3 loop: CASSLAAYQETQYF. In DNA, the CDR3 is TGTGCCAGCAGCCTGGCGGCCTACCAAGAGACCCAGTACTTC.